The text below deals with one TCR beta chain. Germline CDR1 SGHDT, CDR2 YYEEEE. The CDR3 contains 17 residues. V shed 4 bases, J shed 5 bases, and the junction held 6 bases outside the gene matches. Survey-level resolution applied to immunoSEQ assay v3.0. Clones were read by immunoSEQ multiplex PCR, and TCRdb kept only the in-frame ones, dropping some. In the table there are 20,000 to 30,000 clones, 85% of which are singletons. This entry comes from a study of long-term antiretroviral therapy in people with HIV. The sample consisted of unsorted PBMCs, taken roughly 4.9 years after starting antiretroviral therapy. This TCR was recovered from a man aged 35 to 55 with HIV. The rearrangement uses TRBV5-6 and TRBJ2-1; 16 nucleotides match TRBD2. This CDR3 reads CASSTGLAGGPDNEQFF. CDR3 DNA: TGTGCCAGCAGCACGGGACTAGCGGGAGGGCCGGACAATGAGCAGTTCTTC.